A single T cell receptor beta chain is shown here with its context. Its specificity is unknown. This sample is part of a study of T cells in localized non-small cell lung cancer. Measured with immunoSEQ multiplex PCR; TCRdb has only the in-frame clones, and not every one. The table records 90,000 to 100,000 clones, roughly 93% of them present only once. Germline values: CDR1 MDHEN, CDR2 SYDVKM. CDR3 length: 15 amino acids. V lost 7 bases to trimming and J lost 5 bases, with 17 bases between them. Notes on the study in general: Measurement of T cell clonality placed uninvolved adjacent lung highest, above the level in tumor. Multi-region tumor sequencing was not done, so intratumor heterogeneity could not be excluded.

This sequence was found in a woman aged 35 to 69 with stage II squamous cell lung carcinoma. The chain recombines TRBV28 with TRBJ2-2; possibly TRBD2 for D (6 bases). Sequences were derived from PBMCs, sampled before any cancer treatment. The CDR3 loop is CASTRGGRGTGELFF. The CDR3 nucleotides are TGTGCCAGCACCCGTGGAGGGCGGGGAACCGGGGAGCTGTTTTTT.